Listed below are T cell receptor beta chains from one sample, sequenced in a study of T cells in Graves' hyperthyroidism and ophthalmopathy. In TCRdb, the multiplex PCR reads were re-called with MiXCR into one record per CDR3 protein. The sample shows 550,000 to 800,000 distinct CDR3 sequences, 15% to 20% of them seen only once. The sample was blood. These receptor sequences come from a young man with Graves' hyperthyroidism. Both conserved end residues are part of each CDR3. D genes are given only for firm matches. Not every row has a clone size; where given, it reads once, few, many or a size class.

NA	TRBV12-3/TRBV12-4	TRBJ2-7	TRBD1	TGTGCCAGCAGTTTTGGCAGGGGGCTCTACGAGCAGTACTTC	CASSFGRGLYEQYF
few	TRBV7-9	TRBJ2-7	TRBD1	TGTGCCAGCAGCAAACAAGGACAGGGGGCGATTACCTACGAGCAGTACTTC	CASSKQGQGAITYEQYF
many	TRBV6-2/TRBV6-3	TRBJ2-7	TRBD2	TGTGCCAGCAGTTACCGGATACTAGCGGGAGGGCGGTACGAGCAGTACTTC	CASSYRILAGGRYEQYF
many	TRBV2	TRBJ2-7	TRBD1	TGTGCCAGCAGACTAGGACAGGGGGCATTCGAGCAGTACTTC	CASRLGQGAFEQYF
NA	TRBV12-3/TRBV12-4	TRBJ2-7	TRBD1	TGTGCCAGCAGTTTGGTCTGGGACAGCTACGAGCAGTACTTC	CASSLVWDSYEQYF
NA	TRBV28	TRBJ2-2	NA	TGTGCCAGCAGTCCCCCGGGGGATTGGAACACCGGGGAGCTGTTTTTT	CASSPPGDWNTGELFF
many	TRBV6-1	TRBJ1-1	NA	TGTGCCAGCAGCTACAGGGAGTTGATGACTGAAGCTTTCTTT	CASSYRELMTEAFF
many	TRBV29-1	TRBJ2-7	TRBD1	TGCAGCGTTCAACAGGGGGCGCTGGAGCAGTACTTC	CSVQQGALEQYF
NA	TRBV27	TRBJ1-1	TRBD1	TGTGCCAGCAGTTCAATCACAGGGGACACTGAAGCTTTCTTT	CASSSITGDTEAFF
few	TRBV19	TRBJ2-7	NA	TGTGCCAGTAGTATAGGAGGATTGGGAAACTACGAGCAGTACTTC	CASSIGGLGNYEQYF
NA	TRBV5-1	TRBJ2-5	NA	TGCGCCAGCAGCTTGTGGGACATTTACCAAGAGGCCCAGTACTTC	CASSLWDIYQEAQYF
NA	TRBV2	TRBJ2-7	NA	TGTGCCAGCAGTCTCCGGGACAACCCCCACGAGCAGTACTTC	CASSLRDNPHEQYF
NA	TRBV19	TRBJ1-2	TRBD1	TGTGCCAGTAGTATGGGACAGACTGACTATGGCTACACCTTC	CASSMGQTDYGYTF
many	TRBV6-2/TRBV6-3	TRBJ2-2	TRBD2	TGTGCCAGCAGTTTCATCCCCAGACTAGCGGGAGGGCCGACGAACACCGGGGAGCTGTTTTTT	CASSFIPRLAGGPTNTGELFF
many	TRBV12-3/TRBV12-4	TRBJ2-7	NA	TGTGCCAGCAGTTTAAGCCTGCCAGGGGCGGACGAGCAGTACTTC	CASSLSLPGADEQYF
many	TRBV3-1	TRBJ2-1	NA	TGTGCCAGCAGCCGTCAGGGAAGCAACCTCCATGAGCAGTTCTTC	CASSRQGSNLHEQFF
NA	TRBV7-8	TRBJ1-4	NA	TGTGCCAGCAGCTTAGCGGTGGGGGAAAAACTGTTTTTT	CASSLAVGEKLFF
many	TRBV15	TRBJ1-1	TRBD1	TGTGCCACCAGCCCCGGGACAGGGGGCACTGAAGCTTTCTTT	CATSPGTGGTEAFF
few	TRBV20-1	TRBJ1-2	NA	TGCAGTGCTAGAGTTCGGGGTCCATTGAGCTACACCTTC	CSARVRGPLSYTF
many	TRBV11-2	TRBJ2-1	NA	TGTGCCACTGCGGGAAGCTCCTACAATGAGCAGTTCTTC	CATAGSSYNEQFF
many	TRBV28	TRBJ1-5	TRBD1	TGTGCCAGCACCGCGGGACAGGGCTACCAGCCCCAGCATTTT	CASTAGQGYQPQHF
NA	TRBV20-1	TRBJ2-1	TRBD2	TGCAGTGCCTCGGGACTAGCGGGAGCCCCCTACAATGAGCAGTTCTTC	CSASGLAGAPYNEQFF
many	TRBV2	TRBJ2-7	TRBD1	TGTGCCAGCAGTGACCCCCCCGGGGACAGACTCTACGAGCAGTACTTC	CASSDPPGDRLYEQYF
many	TRBV27	TRBJ1-1	NA	TGTGCCAGCCAGTATGAGGGGAACACTGAAGCTTTCTTT	CASQYEGNTEAFF
NA	TRBV4-1	TRBJ2-2	NA	TGCGCCAGCAGCCACCCCCAGAACACCGGGGAGCTGTTTTTT	CASSHPQNTGELFF
many	TRBV11-3	TRBJ2-1	NA	TGTGCCGTCAAGGGGTACAATGAGCAGTTCTTC	CAVKGYNEQFF
many	TRBV19	TRBJ2-1	NA	TGTGCCAGTAGTATCAGTGAGGCAGGGAGGTCCTACAATGAGCAGTTCTTC	CASSISEAGRSYNEQFF
NA	TRBV19	TRBJ1-1	NA	TGTGCCAGTAATCCTATTAATTACCGTGAAGCTTTCTTT	CASNPINYREAFF
NA	TRBV4-2	TRBJ2-5	NA	TGTGCCAGCAGCCAAGGAGGGGCGGCAGAGACCCAGTACTTC	CASSQGGAAETQYF
many	TRBV7-9	TRBJ2-1	NA	TGTGCCAGCTTGGGGCCTGGCAATGAGCAGTTCTTC	CASLGPGNEQFF
many	TRBV7-8	TRBJ2-3	NA	TGTGCCAGCTCTCGGGGACACCAAACCACAGATACGCAGTATTTT	CASSRGHQTTDTQYF
many	TRBV2	TRBJ2-1	NA	TGTGCCAGCAGTGAAGGGAGAGGGCAGTTCTTC	CASSEGRGQFF